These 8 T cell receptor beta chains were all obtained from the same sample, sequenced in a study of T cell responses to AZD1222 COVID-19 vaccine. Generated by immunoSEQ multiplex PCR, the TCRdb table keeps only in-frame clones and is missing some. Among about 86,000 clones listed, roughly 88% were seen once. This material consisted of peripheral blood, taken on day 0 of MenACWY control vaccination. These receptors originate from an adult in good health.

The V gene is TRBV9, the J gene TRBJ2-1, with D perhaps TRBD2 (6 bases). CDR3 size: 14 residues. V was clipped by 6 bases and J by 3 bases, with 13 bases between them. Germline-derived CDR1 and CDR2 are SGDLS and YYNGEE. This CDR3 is CASTHLRDYNEQFF. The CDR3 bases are TGTGCCAGCACCCACCTGCGGGACTACAATGAGCAGTTCTTC.

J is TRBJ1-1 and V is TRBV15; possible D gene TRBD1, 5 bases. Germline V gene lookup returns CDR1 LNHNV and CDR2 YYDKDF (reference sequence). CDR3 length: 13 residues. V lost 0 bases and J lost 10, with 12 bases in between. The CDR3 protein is CATSRDLAGGAFF. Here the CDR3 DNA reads TGTGCCACCAGCAGAGATTTGGCGGGGGGAGCTTTCTTT.

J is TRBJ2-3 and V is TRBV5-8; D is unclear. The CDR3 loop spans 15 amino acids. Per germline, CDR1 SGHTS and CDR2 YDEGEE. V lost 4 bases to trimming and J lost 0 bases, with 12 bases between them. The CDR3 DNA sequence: TGTGCCAGCAGCGGTCAGGTCACTAGCACAGATACGCAGTATTTT. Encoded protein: CASSGQVTSTDTQYF.

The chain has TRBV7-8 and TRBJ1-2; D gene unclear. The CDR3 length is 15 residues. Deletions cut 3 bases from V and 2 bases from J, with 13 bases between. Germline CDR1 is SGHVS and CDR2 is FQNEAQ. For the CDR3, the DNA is TGTGCCAGCAGCTTTTCTCCTTCAGGAAACTATGGCTACACCTTC. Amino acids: CASSFSPSGNYGYTF.

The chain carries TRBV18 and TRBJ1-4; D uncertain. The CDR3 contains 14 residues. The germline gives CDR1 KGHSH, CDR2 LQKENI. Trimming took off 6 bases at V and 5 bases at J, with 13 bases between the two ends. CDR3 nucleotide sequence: TGTGCCAGCTCCCCCGGGCAGGAGAATGAAAAACTGTTTTTT. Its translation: CASSPGQENEKLFF.

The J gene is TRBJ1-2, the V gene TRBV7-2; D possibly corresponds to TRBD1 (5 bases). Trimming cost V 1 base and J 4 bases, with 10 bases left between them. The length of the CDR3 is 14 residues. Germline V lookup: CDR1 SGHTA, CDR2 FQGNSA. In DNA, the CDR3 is TGTGCCAGCAGCTTAGGTGCAGGGAGCTATGGCTACACCTTC. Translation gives CASSLGAGSYGYTF.

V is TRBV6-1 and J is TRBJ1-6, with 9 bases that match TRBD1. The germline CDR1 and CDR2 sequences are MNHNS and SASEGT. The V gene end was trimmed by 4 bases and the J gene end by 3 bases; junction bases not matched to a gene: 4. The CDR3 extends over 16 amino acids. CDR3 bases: TGTGCCAGCAGTGCTACGACAGGGGGCTATAATTCACCCCTCCACTTT. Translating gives CASSATTGGYNSPLHF.

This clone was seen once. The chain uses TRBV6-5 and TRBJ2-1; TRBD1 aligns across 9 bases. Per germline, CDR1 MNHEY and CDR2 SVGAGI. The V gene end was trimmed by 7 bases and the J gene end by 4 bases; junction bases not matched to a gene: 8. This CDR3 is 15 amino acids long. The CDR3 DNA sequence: TGTGCCAGCAACCCGGGACAGGGAGGGTACAATGAGCAGTTCTTC. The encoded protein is CASNPGQGGYNEQFF.